Listed below are T cell receptor beta chains from one sample, sequenced in a study of T cells after yellow fever vaccination. TCRdb used MiXCR to reprocess the 5' RACE reads, holding one entry per CDR3 protein. The data show about 320,000 distinct CDR3 sequences, roughly 4.3% seen once. Sequencing was performed on PBMCs, taken 15 days after the yellow fever booster vaccination. All receptors come from a man between 18 and 29 years old who received the YFV17D yellow fever vaccine. CDR3s include the opening cysteine and the closing phenylalanine or tryptophan. Fields, in order: D gene, V gene, J gene, clone size, CDR3 DNA, CDR3 protein. The D gene is left open where the match is weak. Size is stated for part of the rows, as once, few or many counts, or as a class when the clone is expanded.

D: -
V: TRBV15
J: TRBJ1-2
size: many
DNA: TGTGCCACCAGCAGAGATAGGCAGGGTGGCTACACCTTC
CDR3: CATSRDRQGGYTF

D: -
V: TRBV18
J: TRBJ1-5
size: many
DNA: TGTGCCAGCTCCCTGTTGGCTGATCAGCCCCAGCATTTT
CDR3: CASSLLADQPQHF

D: -
V: TRBV21-1
J: TRBJ2-7
size: many
DNA: TGTGCCAGCAGCAAAGATAGGGGGGACGAGCAGTACTTC
CDR3: CASSKDRGDEQYF

D: -
V: TRBV5-1
J: TRBJ2-3
size: many
DNA: TGCGCCAGCAGCTTGTTGGGTAGGGACGACACGCAGTATTTT
CDR3: CASSLLGRDDTQYF

D: -
V: TRBV4-3
J: TRBJ1-2
size: many
DNA: TGCGCCAGCAGCCAAGAGGGTAGAGGCTACACCTTC
CDR3: CASSQEGRGYTF

D: -
V: TRBV6-6
J: TRBJ1-1
size: few
DNA: TGTGCCAGCAGTCCCTGGGGGCAGAACACTGAAGCTTTCTTT
CDR3: CASSPWGQNTEAFF

D: -
V: TRBV20-1
J: TRBJ1-6
size: -
DNA: TGCAGTGCTAGAGATAAGCACCCTTCACCCCTCCACTTT
CDR3: CSARDKHPSPLHF

D: TRBD2
V: TRBV14
J: TRBJ2-1
size: few
DNA: TGTGCCAGCAGCCCGCGGGGGGGCCTCTACAATGAGCAGTTCTTC
CDR3: CASSPRGGLYNEQFF

D: -
V: TRBV12-3/TRBV12-4
J: TRBJ2-1
size: few
DNA: TGTGCCAGCAGACAGGGTGGATTTACTTACAATGAGCAGTTCTTC
CDR3: CASRQGGFTYNEQFF

D: -
V: TRBV7-8
J: TRBJ2-5
size: many
DNA: TGTGCCAGCAGCTCGCAGGGGTCAGAGACCCAGTACTTC
CDR3: CASSSQGSETQYF

D: -
V: TRBV4-3
J: TRBJ2-1
size: many
DNA: TGCGCCAGCAGCCATATCTGGGGCGACGAGCAGTTCTTC
CDR3: CASSHIWGDEQFF

D: TRBD1
V: TRBV5-1
J: TRBJ1-1
size: many
DNA: TGCGCCAGCAGCTTGACAGGGGGGCTCAACACTGAAGCTTTCTTT
CDR3: CASSLTGGLNTEAFF

D: TRBD2
V: TRBV15
J: TRBJ2-5
size: many
DNA: TGTGCCACCAGCAGAGACGGGGGGGCTTGGGAGACCCAGTACTTC
CDR3: CATSRDGGAWETQYF